What follows is one T cell receptor (beta chain) and its context. Its specificity is not known. Per germline, CDR1 DFQATT and CDR2 SNEGSKA (reference sequence). This CDR3 comprises 11 residues. Trimming took off 0 bases at V and 8 bases at J, with 4 bases between the two ends. The table came from immunoSEQ multiplex PCR; TCRdb's copy has only in-frame clones and leaves some out. In the table there are about 76,000 clones, 65% to 85% of which are singletons. This sample is drawn from a study of T cells in localized non-small cell lung cancer. Findings and limits, study-wide: Adjacent lung held a median 57 of the top 100 tumor clones. In uninvolved adjacent lung, T cell clonality reached its highest value, exceeding tumor. Greater T cell density in blood accompanied longer overall survival.

This clonotype was obtained from a female donor older than 55 with stage I lung adenocarcinoma. Sequencing used peripheral blood, obtained before any cancer treatment. V usage is TRBV20-1 and J usage is TRBJ1-4; D is unresolved. The chain's CDR3 is CSAREVEKLFF. The CDR3 nucleotides are TGCAGTGCTAGAGAGGTAGAAAAACTGTTTTTT.